This T cell receptor (beta chain) was found in a study of identifying expanded T cells in peripheral blood. Study-wide findings and caveats: Two-week clone count variance significantly increased as total template count grew. Over around two and four weeks, about 15 and 19 clones changed, versus approximately 1.1 between replicates.

Generated by immunoSEQ multiplex PCR, the TCRdb table keeps only in-frame clones and is missing some. The sample carries about 58,000 clones, approximately 89% recorded once. Notes on this clone: Its matching antigen is unknown.

Collection occurred without any documented infections or immune events in donors. V shed 6 bases, J shed 5 bases, and the junction held 11 bases outside the gene matches. This CDR3 is 16 amino acids long. The germline V gene has CDR1 SGHTA and CDR2 FQGTGA. The V call is TRBV7-3, the J call TRBJ2-2; 8 nucleotides agree with TRBD2. Sequenced input: blood. This clonotype was sampled from a person aged 18-70 years in good health. CDR3 in amino acids: CASRPTSGGGTGELFF. In DNA, the CDR3 is TGTGCCAGCAGGCCTACTAGCGGAGGGGGTACCGGGGAGCTGTTTTTT.